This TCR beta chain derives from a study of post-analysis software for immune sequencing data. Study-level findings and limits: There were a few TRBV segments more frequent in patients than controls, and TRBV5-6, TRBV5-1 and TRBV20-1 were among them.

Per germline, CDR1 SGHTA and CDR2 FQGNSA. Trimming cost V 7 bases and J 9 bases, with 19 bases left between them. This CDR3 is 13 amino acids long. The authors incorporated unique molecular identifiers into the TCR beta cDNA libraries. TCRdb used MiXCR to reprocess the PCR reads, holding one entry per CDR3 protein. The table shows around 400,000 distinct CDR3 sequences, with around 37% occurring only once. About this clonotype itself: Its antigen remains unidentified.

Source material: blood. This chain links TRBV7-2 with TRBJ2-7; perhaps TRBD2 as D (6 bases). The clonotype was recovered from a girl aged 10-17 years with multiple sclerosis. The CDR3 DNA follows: TGTGCCAGCACCCAATCTACCTGGCGGGGGCAGTACTTC. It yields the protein CASTQSTWRGQYF.